These T cell receptor beta chains were read from a single sample in a study of blood T cell repertoires in COVID-19. Data came from immunoSEQ multiplex PCR; TCRdb stores just in-frame clones and leaves some out. The sample has some 200,000 clones; around 84% are singletons. Sequencing was carried out using peripheral blood. These receptors all come from a man in his forties or fifties who had recovered from COVID-19. Each CDR3 is given with its conserved first and last residue. The D gene is left open where the match is weak. Clone size is given for some rows only: seen once, a few or many times, or a class if the clone is expanded.

abundance	v_gene	j_gene	d_gene	CDR3nt	CDR3aa
.	TRBV5-1	TRBJ2-1	TRBD2	TGCGCCAGCAGCCCGACCCGACTAGCGGGAGACCCGAACAATGAGCAGTTCTTC	CASSPTRLAGDPNNEQFF
once	TRBV28	TRBJ1-2	TRBD1	TGTGCCAGCAGTCCCACGAGGGACAGGGGGTACTATGGCTACACCTTC	CASSPTRDRGYYGYTF
.	TRBV18	TRBJ1-5	.	TGTGCCAGCTCACCACCAGGGTCGGGGAATCAGCCCCAGCATTTT	CASSPPGSGNQPQHF
.	TRBV28	TRBJ1-1	.	TGTGCCAGCAGGCAGAGCGCGGGAACTAACACTGAAGCTTTCTTT	CASRQSAGTNTEAFF
.	TRBV18	TRBJ2-2	.	TGTGCCAGCTCACCCAGGGTGGACGGGGAGCTGTTTTTT	CASSPRVDGELFF
.	TRBV28	TRBJ1-2	TRBD1	TGTGCCACCACAAGGGCACTAGGACAGGGTTATGGCTACACCTTC	CATTRALGQGYGYTF
few	TRBV7-9	TRBJ2-5	.	TGTGCCAGCAGCTTAGGGGCGGGGTCCGAGACCCAGTACTTC	CASSLGAGSETQYF
.	TRBV28	TRBJ1-1	.	TGTGCCAGCAGTTCAGGGATCAGGGGCATGAACACTGAAGCTTTCTTT	CASSSGIRGMNTEAFF
few	TRBV14	TRBJ2-7	.	TGTGCCAGCAGCCAAGGACGGGGAGGTGAGCAGTACTTC	CASSQGRGGEQYF
few	TRBV30	TRBJ1-6	.	TGTGCCTGGAGTGCCGGCAGGTTCTCCTATAATTCACCCCTCCACTTT	CAWSAGRFSYNSPLHF
.	TRBV5-1	TRBJ2-3	.	TGCGCCAGCAGCTTGGAAGGGACTCTAAACACAGATACGCAGTATTTT	CASSLEGTLNTDTQYF
.	TRBV9	TRBJ2-1	TRBD2	TGTGCCAGCAGTCTCGGTGGGACTAGCGGGACCGATGAGCAGTTCTTC	CASSLGGTSGTDEQFF
.	TRBV15	TRBJ2-2	TRBD2	TGTGCCACCAGCAAAAAGCGGGAGAACACCGGGGAGCTGTTTTTT	CATSKKRENTGELFF
.	TRBV27	TRBJ2-1	TRBD2	TGTGCCAGCAGACTAGCGGGAGGGGGGAATGAGCAGTTCTTC	CASRLAGGGNEQFF
.	TRBV7-9	TRBJ1-4	.	TGTGCCAGCAGCTTTTCCGGGACATCCGAAAAACTGTTTTTT	CASSFSGTSEKLFF
.	TRBV10-3	TRBJ2-3	.	TGTGCCATCAGTGAGAGCGGCCCCGGGGGACCAGATACGCAGTATTTT	CAISESGPGGPDTQYF
once	TRBV6-6	TRBJ2-1	TRBD2	TGTGCCACCAAGTCGGGCGGGGGGAGGAATGAGCAGTTCTTC	CATKSGGGRNEQFF
few	TRBV27	TRBJ1-2	TRBD1	TGTGCCAGCAGTTCCCCCAGACAGGGGGCGGGCTATGGCTACACCTTC	CASSSPRQGAGYGYTF
.	TRBV7-9	TRBJ2-5	TRBD1	TGTGCCAGCAGCCGAGGGGGCGTGCAAGAGACCCAGTACTTC	CASSRGGVQETQYF
.	TRBV19	TRBJ2-1	TRBD1	TGTGCCAGTAGTGTCGGGACAGGGGATTGGGATGAGCAGTTCTTC	CASSVGTGDWDEQFF
.	TRBV10-2	TRBJ2-7	.	TGCGCCAGCAGTTTCTATACCTACGAGCAGTACTTC	CASSFYTYEQYF
.	TRBV10-3	TRBJ1-2	TRBD1	TGTGCCATCAGGGGGACAGGCCAGGCGGGCTACACCTTC	CAIRGTGQAGYTF
once	TRBV6-5	TRBJ2-5	TRBD2	TGTGCCAGCAGTTACTCGATACACGGGGGGGAGACCCAGTACTTC	CASSYSIHGGETQYF
.	TRBV19	TRBJ2-7	.	TGTGCCAGTAGTATTGTGGCGGGATCCCTCTACGAGCAGTACTTC	CASSIVAGSLYEQYF
.	TRBV4-2	TRBJ2-7	.	TGTGCCAGCAGCCAAGCCTTAGACAGCGTCTACGAGCAGTACTTC	CASSQALDSVYEQYF
.	TRBV9	TRBJ1-1	.	TGTGCCAGCAGCGTAGTGGGGGGTATGACTGAAGCTTTCTTT	CASSVVGGMTEAFF
.	TRBV24-1	TRBJ2-1	.	TGTGCCACTACGAAGGGGTCTGGCAATGAGCAGTTCTTC	CATTKGSGNEQFF
once	TRBV19	TRBJ1-2	TRBD1	TGTGCCAGTAGTGCCGGGACAGGGGTTTCCGGCTACACCTTC	CASSAGTGVSGYTF
.	TRBV6-5	TRBJ1-2	TRBD1	TGTGCCAGCAGTTACGGAGACAGGGTGGATGGCTACACCTTC	CASSYGDRVDGYTF
.	TRBV5-1	TRBJ1-1	.	TGCGCCAGCAGCGGAGGATTAGGGCGGGGCAGCACTGAAGCTTTCTTT	CASSGGLGRGSTEAFF
.	TRBV5-8	TRBJ2-2	.	TGTGCCAGCAGCTTGGCCAGGAGGGCCGGGGAGCTGTTTTTT	CASSLARRAGELFF
.	TRBV10-1	TRBJ2-1	.	TGCGCCAGCAGTGACGGTAGCGCGGGATTTGCCGAGCAGTTCTTC	CASSDGSAGFAEQFF
.	TRBV28	TRBJ2-2	.	TGTGCCAGCAGTCGGTTGGACAGGAACACCGGGGAGCTGTTTTTT	CASSRLDRNTGELFF
.	TRBV7-2	TRBJ2-2	.	TGTGCCAGCAGCTTATCCCCTAGTGCACGCGGGGAGCTGTTTTTT	CASSLSPSARGELFF
.	TRBV24-1	TRBJ2-2	TRBD1	TGTGCCACCAGTGACGCCGGGACAGGGGAGACCGGGGAGCTGTTTTTT	CATSDAGTGETGELFF
.	TRBV11-2	TRBJ2-2	.	TGTGCCAGCAGCTACCGACAAAATACGAACACCGGGGAGCTGTTTTTT	CASSYRQNTNTGELFF
.	TRBV24-1	TRBJ2-1	.	TGTGCCACCAGTGATTTGGACAGTAATGAGCAGTTCTTC	CATSDLDSNEQFF
.	TRBV28	TRBJ2-7	TRBD2	TGTGCCGGGGGGGGACCTCGGACTAGCGGGAGATACGAGCAGTACTTC	CAGGGPRTSGRYEQYF
.	TRBV5-6	TRBJ2-7	.	TGTGCCAGCAGCCTACGCGGGGTCAACTACGAGCAGTACTTC	CASSLRGVNYEQYF
.	TRBV19	TRBJ2-1	TRBD2	TGTGCCAGTAGTATCTATAGCGGGAGAGTAGGAGAGCAGTTCTTC	CASSIYSGRVGEQFF
few	TRBV7-9	TRBJ1-4	.	TGTGCCAGCAGCTTGTGGGGCCCTAATGAAAAACTGTTTTTT	CASSLWGPNEKLFF
.	TRBV9	TRBJ2-2	.	TGTGCCAGCAGCGCGGGGGGCCAAGGCGGGGAGCTGTTTTTT	CASSAGGQGGELFF
.	TRBV7-9	TRBJ2-1	TRBD2	TGTGCCAGCAGCTTGGGGACTAGCGGCTACAATGAGCAGTTCTTC	CASSLGTSGYNEQFF
.	TRBV6-5	TRBJ1-1	.	TGTGCCAGCAGTTACGATAACAGTTTCGATGAAGCTTTCTTT	CASSYDNSFDEAFF
.	TRBV7-9	TRBJ2-3	TRBD1	TGTGCCAGCAAACCCGGGACAGGGGGACACTTAGCGGCAGATACGCAGTATTTT	CASKPGTGGHLAADTQYF
.	TRBV10-3	TRBJ2-7	.	TGTGCCATCAGTGAGTCTACCGGGGAGCAGTACTTC	CAISESTGEQYF
once	TRBV28	TRBJ2-7	.	TGTGCCAGCAGTCCCACCGGTGCACGCTACGAGCAGTACTTC	CASSPTGARYEQYF
few	TRBV5-1	TRBJ2-7	TRBD1	TGCGCCAGCAGTGGGACAGGGGTATTCGAGCAGTACTTC	CASSGTGVFEQYF
.	TRBV27	TRBJ1-3	.	TGTGCCAGCAGTCCCCTCTCCCGAAACACCATATATTTT	CASSPLSRNTIYF
.	TRBV28	TRBJ2-7	TRBD2	TGTGCCAGCAGTACTAGCGGGAGATCCTACGAGCAGTACTTC	CASSTSGRSYEQYF
.	TRBV28	TRBJ2-2	TRBD1	TGTGCCAGCAGTCTTCAGGGGGTGGGGACCGGGGAGCTGTTTTTT	CASSLQGVGTGELFF
.	TRBV30	TRBJ2-7	TRBD2	TGTGCCTGGAGCCAACTTCCGTTACCGTATCCCGATTGGACTAGCGGGGACTACGAGCAGTACTTC	CAWSQLPLPYPDWTSGDYEQYF